Following are 10 T cell receptor beta chains from one sample sequenced in a study of blood T cells in healthy people across ages. Using a J-beta primer mix together with a sample-barcoded 5' primer, a second PCR was run for about 6 to 11 cycles. TCRdb fed the 5' RACE reads into MiXCR, producing one record per CDR3 protein. The sample yields fewer than 750,000 distinct CDR3 sequences, roughly 48% seen once. Sequenced input: blood. Source of these receptors: a man older than 75 in good health.

The chain carries TRBV5-6 and TRBJ2-1; perhaps TRBD1 as D (6 bases). V lost 4 bases to trimming and J lost 6 bases, with 8 bases between them. The germline gives CDR1 SGHDT, CDR2 YYEEEE. The CDR3 length is 12 residues. Here the CDR3 DNA reads TGTGCCAGCAGCGGACAGTTCAATGAGCAGTTCTTC. Translating it yields CASSGQFNEQFF.

Ten or more counts support this clonotype. CDR3 nucleotides: TGTGCCAGCGGCTACAGGGTTAACACTGAAGCTTTCTTT. As protein: CASGYRVNTEAFF. This sequence joins TRBV12-3 or TRBV12-4 and TRBJ1-1, with D maybe TRBD1 (6 bases). V lost 8 bases to trimming and J lost 2 bases, with 12 bases between them. The CDR3 has 13 amino acids.

This chain connects TRBV12-3 or TRBV12-4 to TRBJ1-2; 9 bases line up with TRBD1. V trimming: 6 bases; J trimming: 8 bases; junction bases outside the gene matches: 10. CDR3 length: 14 residues. DNA of the CDR3: TGTGCCAGCAGGATTGACAGGGGGGGCGGAGGCTACACCTTC. Translating gives CASRIDRGGGGYTF.

This rearrangement joins TRBV4-3 to TRBJ2-3, with D perhaps assigned TRBD1 or TRBD2 (5 bases each). V was cut by 1 base and J by 2 bases, with 13 bases left in between. In germline, CDR1 is LGHNA, CDR2 YSLEER. The CDR3 is made up of 16 amino acids. This chain's CDR3 is CASSQAGTASTDTQYF. In nucleotides, the CDR3 is TGCGCCAGCAGCCAAGCGGGGACCGCCTCCACAGATACGCAGTATTTT.

The chain has TRBV7-2 and TRBJ2-7; 7 bases fit TRBD1. This CDR3 spans 15 amino acids. The germline gives CDR1 SGHTA, CDR2 FQGNSA. Losses at the gene ends were 6 bases for V and 0 bases for J; bases not matched to a gene: 8. The CDR3: CASRAGQVSSYEQYF. The CDR3, as DNA: TGTGCCAGCAGAGCTGGACAGGTGAGCTCCTACGAGCAGTACTTC.

This chain connects TRBV28 to TRBJ2-6; D may be TRBD1 or TRBD2 (5 bases each). V shed 5 bases and J shed 0 bases, with 8 bases lying between them. Germline assignment: CDR1 MDHEN and CDR2 SYDVKM. The CDR3 runs to 15 residues. This chain's CDR3 is CASSGGRSGANVLTF. In DNA form, the CDR3 reads TGTGCCAGCAGTGGGGGACGCTCTGGGGCCAACGTCCTGACTTTC.

This clonotype was recorded a few times. V is TRBV29-1 and J is TRBJ2-1; the D gene could be TRBD1 or TRBD2 (5 bases each). CDR1 SQVTM and CDR2 ANQGSEA come from the germline V gene. The ends were cut back, 5 bases at V and 3 bases at J, with 11 bases in the middle. The CDR3 is 13 residues long. The CDR3: CSVRAGSYNEQFF. The CDR3 coding sequence is TGCAGCGTTCGGGCAGGGAGCTACAATGAGCAGTTCTTC.

This clonotype has more than one count but fewer than ten. The rearrangement joins TRBV20-1 to TRBJ2-6, with D unclear. V lost 8 bases to trimming and J lost 0 bases, with 14 bases between them. The CDR3 has 15 amino acids. Germline assignment: CDR1 DFQATT and CDR2 SNEGSKA (reference sequence). The CDR3: CSLAPPHSGANVLTF. The CDR3 nucleotides are TGCAGTTTAGCACCCCCTCACTCTGGGGCCAACGTCCTGACTTTC.

This clonotype was detected only a few times. The V and J genes are TRBV2 and TRBJ1-6; TRBD1 matches at 7 bases. The CDR3 consists of 14 residues. V lost 6 bases and J lost 4; bases outside the gene matches: 3. Germline lookup yields CDR1 SNHLY and CDR2 FYNNEI. The CDR3 sequence: CASSQGGYNSPLHF. The DNA of the CDR3 is TGTGCCAGCAGCCAGGGGGGGTATAATTCACCCCTCCACTTT.

The J gene is TRBJ2-5, the V gene TRBV20-1; 10 bases align to TRBD2. The CDR3 has 16 residues. Per the germline V gene, CDR1 is DFQATT and CDR2 is SNEGSKA (reference sequence). V lost 6 bases and J lost 5; bases outside the gene matches: 15. The CDR3 spells CSASRRGLALVETQYF. The CDR3 DNA sequence: TGCAGTGCCAGTAGGAGGGGACTAGCGTTAGTGGAGACCCAGTACTTC.